The sequence of this T cell receptor (beta chain) was determined in a study of regulatory T cells in long-lasting Graves disease. Turning to the study itself: Antithyroid drug use was under 3 months in newly diagnosed Graves' patients.

Time point described: newly diagnosed GD, antithyroid drugs for less than 3 months. With RNA extracted from PBMCs as input, the TCR library was made. The sample holds a few counts of this clonotype. Relative to the germline gene, one junction end is altered; a read error may explain this. Building of the TCR beta libraries involved iRepertoire HTBI primers and Arm-PCR of CDR3 regions. TCRdb fed the multiplex PCR reads into MiXCR, producing one record per CDR3 protein. The profile covers 350,000 to 550,000 distinct CDR3 sequences, with about 15% appearing a single time and over 15% taken by the ten largest. The CDR3 length is 15 residues. Germline V gene data show CDR1 as MGHRA and CDR2 as YSYEKL. The same data also contributed to another study, on T cells in Graves' hyperthyroidism and ophthalmopathy. Per that study: When the TCR CDR3 underwent first-round RT-PCR, the HTBI primer set was used.

The TCR comes from a woman younger than 45 with Graves disease. The sample here was peripheral blood mononuclear cells (PBMCs), taken at new diagnosis, from a patient treated with antithyroid drugs. The chain combines TRBV4-1 with TRBJ2-1; 8 bases map to TRBD2. For the CDR3, the DNA is TGTGCCAGCAGCCAGCGGGAGAGGTCCTACAATGAGCAGTTCTTC. It encodes CASSQRERSYNEQFF.